This T cell receptor beta chain is drawn from a study of shared clonotypes between healthy human individuals. Sequenced by immunoSEQ multiplex PCR; TCRdb stores in-frame clones only, minus some. The sample includes roughly 2 million clones, approximately 94% seen only once; the top ten take about 1.1%. Only CD45RO-negative cells positively selected for CCR7 counted as naive CD8 cells, so terminally differentiated effector memory CD45RA+ cells were excluded. Trimming left V 0 bases short and J 3 bases short, with 12 bases between. The CDR3 runs to 15 residues. Germline values: CDR1 LGHNA, CDR2 YSLEER.

What was sequenced was naive CD8+ T cells sorted from blood. V and J are TRBV4-3 and TRBJ2-7, with a tentative D call TRBD1 (6 bases). The origin of this receptor is a man between 18 and 29 years old in good health. CDR3 protein: CASSQEGDTLYEQYF. CDR3 bases: TGCGCCAGCAGCCAAGAGGGGGACACTCTCTACGAGCAGTACTTC.